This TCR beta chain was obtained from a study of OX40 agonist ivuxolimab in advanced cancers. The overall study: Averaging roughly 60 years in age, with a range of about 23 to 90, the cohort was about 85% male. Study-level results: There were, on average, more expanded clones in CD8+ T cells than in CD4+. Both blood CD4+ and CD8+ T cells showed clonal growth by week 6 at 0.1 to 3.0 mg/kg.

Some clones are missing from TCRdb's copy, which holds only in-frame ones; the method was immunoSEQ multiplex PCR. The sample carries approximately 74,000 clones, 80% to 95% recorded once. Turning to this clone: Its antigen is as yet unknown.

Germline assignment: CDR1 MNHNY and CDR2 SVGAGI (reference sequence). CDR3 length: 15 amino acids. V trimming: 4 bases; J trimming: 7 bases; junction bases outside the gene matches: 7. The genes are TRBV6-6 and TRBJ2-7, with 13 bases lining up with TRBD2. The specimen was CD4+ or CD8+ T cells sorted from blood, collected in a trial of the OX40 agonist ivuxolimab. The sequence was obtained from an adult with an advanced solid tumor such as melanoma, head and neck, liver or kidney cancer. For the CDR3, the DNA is TGTGCCAGCAGTTTGGGACTAGCGGGACTTTATGAGCAGTACTTC. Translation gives CASSLGLAGLYEQYF.